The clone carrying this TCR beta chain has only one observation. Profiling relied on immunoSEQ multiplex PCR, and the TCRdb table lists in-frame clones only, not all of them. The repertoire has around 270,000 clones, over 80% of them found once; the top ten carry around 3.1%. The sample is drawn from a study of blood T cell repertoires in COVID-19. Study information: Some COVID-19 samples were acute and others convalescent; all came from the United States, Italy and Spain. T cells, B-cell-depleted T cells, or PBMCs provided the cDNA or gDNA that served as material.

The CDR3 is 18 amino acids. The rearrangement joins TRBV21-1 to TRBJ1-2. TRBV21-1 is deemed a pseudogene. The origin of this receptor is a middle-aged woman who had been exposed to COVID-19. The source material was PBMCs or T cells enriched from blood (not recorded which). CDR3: CASSKGGGGSFMFYGYTF. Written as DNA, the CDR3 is TGTGCCAGCAGCAAAGGGGGCGGGGGTTCATTTATGTTCTATGGCTACACCTTC.